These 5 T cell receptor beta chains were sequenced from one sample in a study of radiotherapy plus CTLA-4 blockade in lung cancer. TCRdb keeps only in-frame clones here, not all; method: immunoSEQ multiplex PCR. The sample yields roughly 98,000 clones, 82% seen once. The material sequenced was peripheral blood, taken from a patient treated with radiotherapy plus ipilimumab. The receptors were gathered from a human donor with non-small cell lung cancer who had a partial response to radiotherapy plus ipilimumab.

CDR3 sequence reads: CASTSQGASTEAFF. The CDR3 nucleotides read TGTGCCAGCACATCTCAGGGGGCGAGCACTGAAGCTTTCTTT. The chain carries TRBV7-8 and TRBJ1-1; 8 nucleotides agree with TRBD1. This CDR3 contains 14 residues. Germline lookup yields CDR1 SGHVS and CDR2 FQNEAQ. V was pared by 7 bases and J by 4 bases, with 8 bases of the junction left unmatched.

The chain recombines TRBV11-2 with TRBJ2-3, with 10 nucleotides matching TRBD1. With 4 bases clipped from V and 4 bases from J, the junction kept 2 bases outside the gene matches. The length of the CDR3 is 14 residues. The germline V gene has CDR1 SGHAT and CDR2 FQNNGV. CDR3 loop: CASSSDRGPDTQYF. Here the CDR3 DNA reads TGTGCCAGCAGCTCCGACAGGGGGCCAGATACGCAGTATTTT.

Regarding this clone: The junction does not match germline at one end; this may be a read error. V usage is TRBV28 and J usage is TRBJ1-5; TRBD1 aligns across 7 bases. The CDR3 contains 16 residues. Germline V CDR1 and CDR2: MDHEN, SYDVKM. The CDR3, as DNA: TGTGCCAGCATAGGGGGAGACAGGGCAAGCAATCAGTCCCAGCATTTT. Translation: CASIGGDRASNQSQHF.

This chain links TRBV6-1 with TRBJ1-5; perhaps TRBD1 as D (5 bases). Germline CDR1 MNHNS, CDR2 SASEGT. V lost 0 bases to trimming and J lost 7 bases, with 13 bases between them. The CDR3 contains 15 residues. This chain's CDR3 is CASSEAGGRAQPQHF. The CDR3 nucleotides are TGTGCCAGCAGTGAAGCGGGGGGAAGGGCCCAGCCCCAGCATTTT.

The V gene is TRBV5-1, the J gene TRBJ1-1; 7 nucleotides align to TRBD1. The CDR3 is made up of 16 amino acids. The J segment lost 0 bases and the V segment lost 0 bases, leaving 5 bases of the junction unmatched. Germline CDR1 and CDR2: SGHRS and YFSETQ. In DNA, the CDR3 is TGCGCCAGCAGCTTGGGACCGGGACAGATGAACACTGAAGCTTTCTTT. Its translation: CASSLGPGQMNTEAFF. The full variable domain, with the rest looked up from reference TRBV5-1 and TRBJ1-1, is KAGVTQTPRYLIKTRGQQVTLSCSPISGHRSVSWYQQTPGQGLQFLFEYFSETQRNKGNFPGRFSGRQFSNSRSEMNVSTLELGDSALYLCASSLGPGQMNTEAFFGQGTRLTVV.